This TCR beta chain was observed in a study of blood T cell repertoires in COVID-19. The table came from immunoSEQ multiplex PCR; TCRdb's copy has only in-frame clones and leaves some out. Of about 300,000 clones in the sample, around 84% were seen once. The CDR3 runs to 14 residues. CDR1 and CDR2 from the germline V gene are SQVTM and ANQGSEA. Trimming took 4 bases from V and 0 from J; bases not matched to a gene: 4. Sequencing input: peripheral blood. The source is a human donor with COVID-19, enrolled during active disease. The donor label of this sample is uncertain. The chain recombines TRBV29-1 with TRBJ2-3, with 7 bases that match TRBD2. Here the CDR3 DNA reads TGCAGCGTTGCGGTTAGCGGGAGCACAGATACGCAGTATTTT. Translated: CSVAVSGSTDTQYF.